This note documents a single T cell receptor beta chain sequence. This clonotype is a singleton in its sample. The antigen this receptor binds is unknown. It has no much larger one-base neighbor in the sample; base qualities were not kept. One read provides weak support. Peripheral blood CD8+ and CD4+ T cells from healthy donors, Susac syndrome patients and multiple sclerosis patients were profiled by high-throughput TCR beta sequencing. The Susac syndrome patients fulfilled recently defined diagnostic criteria for either definite or probable disease. Bulk CD8+ and CD4+ T cells were purified magnetically by negative isolation, whereas CD8+ TEMRA cells were enriched by FACS. Blood was drawn into EDTA tubes, processed within 24 hours, and PBMCs were isolated by density gradient centrifugation. PBMCs intended for TCR sequencing were frozen in liquid nitrogen and were later thawed in a 37 degrees C water bath. A purity of at least 90% was achieved for sorted or isolated CD4+, CD8+ and CD8+ TEMRA cells.

Reading the germline V gene (reference sequence) gives CDR1 GTSNPN and CDR2 SVGIG. The CDR3 runs 14 residues from the cysteine to the phenylalanine. The kept DNA is CDR3 alone, 42 bases in frame from the first base. Unmatched junction bases come to 3, with V trimmed by 1 base and J by 4 bases. This sample is drawn from a study of CD8 T cells in Susac syndrome (dated by TCRdb to between 2018 and 2021). A note on the overall study: Among the sequenced Susac syndrome patients, more than five had clinically active disease and about eight were in clinical remission. Susac syndrome patients were therapy-naive, on corticosteroids (some also receiving IVIg), or on IVIg alone at blood withdrawal. Whether CD8+ T cell activation and differentiation in Susac syndrome was antigen driven was tested using repertoire sequencing.

RNA was extracted with the RNeasy kit and roughly 0.5 to 1 ug was reverse transcribed using random hexamers. TCR beta CDR3 regions were amplified with the immunoSEQ multiplex PCR assay covering 54 Vbeta and 13 Jbeta segments. Bias from PCR amplification was corrected by using a synthetic template baseline for primer optimization and for computational correction. In the source study's methods: Only productive sequences were kept, with reads annotated to V, D and J genes according to IMGT and analyzed in immunoSEQ Analyzer. To calculate clonality, Shannon entropy was normalized by log2 of the number of productive unique sequences and then subtracted from one. Public and private clones were assessed among the 100 most prevalent clones of each patient and control. Susac-specific clones were defined as absent from healthy and MS cohorts, around 1,000 published viral clones and other ImmuneACCESS disease sequences. TCRdb's own reprocessing of the public reads used fastp at Q25 and MiXCR and kept productive beta chains. Identical CDR3 protein sequences are pooled into one entry, listed with their most common genes and DNA. These V and J calls rely on TCRdb rather than the paper's analysis. The sample contains roughly 190,000 distinct CDR3 sequences, 95% of them found a single time. Of the sample, 0.098% is held by the ten largest clones.

Results the study describes overall, beyond this receptor: No clonal expansion was detected in the CD4+ T cell repertoire of Susac syndrome patients. The number of individuals in the TCR sequencing and HLA analysis was acknowledged as relatively small.

The sequence links TRBV30 to TRBJ1-5, with TRBD1 identical over 8 junction bases. The TCR sequence derives from a human donor with Susac syndrome. The sample was CD4+ T cells from PBMCs. Here is the DNA: TGTGCCTGGAGTGGACAGGGGTTAAATCAGCCCCAGCATTTT. It encodes CAWSGQGLNQPQHF.